This T cell receptor beta chain was obtained from a study of a mutant IDH1 vaccine in newly diagnosed glioma. Assay used: immunoSEQ multiplex PCR; TCRdb lists only in-frame clones, some missing. The table records approximately 100,000 clones, approximately 90% of them present only once. Germline V CDR1 and CDR2: MNHEY, SVGAGI. This CDR3 is 15 amino acids long. V was cut by 5 bases and J by 4 bases, with 12 bases left in between. This sample's time point: baseline, week 1 (first vaccination visit). Treatment denoted: pre-vaccination baseline after standard-of-care therapy. The study enrolled donors with new WHO grade 3 or 4 IDH1-mutant, ATRX-lost astrocytomas.

The sequences come from PBMCs, collected from a glioma patient treated with radiotherapy, temozolomide or both. This chain uses TRBV6-5 with TRBJ1-6; possible D gene TRBD1, 6 bases. The receptor was derived from a woman aged 50 to 65 with glioma. CDR3 sequence: CASSKTGKYNSPLHF. The DNA for the CDR3 is TGTGCCAGCAGTAAGACAGGAAAGTATAATTCACCCCTCCACTTT.